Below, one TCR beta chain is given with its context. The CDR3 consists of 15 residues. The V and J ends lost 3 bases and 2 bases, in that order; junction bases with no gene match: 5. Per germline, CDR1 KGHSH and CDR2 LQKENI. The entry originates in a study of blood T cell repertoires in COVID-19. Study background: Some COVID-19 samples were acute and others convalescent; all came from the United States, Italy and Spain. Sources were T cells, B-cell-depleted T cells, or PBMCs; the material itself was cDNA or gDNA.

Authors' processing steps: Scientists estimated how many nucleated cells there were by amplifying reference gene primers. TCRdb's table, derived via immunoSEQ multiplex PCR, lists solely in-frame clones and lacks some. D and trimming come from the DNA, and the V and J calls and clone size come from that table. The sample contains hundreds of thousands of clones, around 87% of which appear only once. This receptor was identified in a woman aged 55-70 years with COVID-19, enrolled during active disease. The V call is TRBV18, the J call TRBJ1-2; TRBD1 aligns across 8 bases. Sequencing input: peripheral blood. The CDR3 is CASSPDRGVNYGYTF. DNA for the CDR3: TGTGCCAGCTCACCTGACAGGGGAGTAAACTATGGCTACACCTTC.